The 2 T cell receptor beta chains presented below share a single source sample, sequenced in a study of response to subunit inactivated influenza vaccine. TCRdb called the RT-PCR reads again in MiXCR, with one record for every CDR3 protein. The table lists 500,000 or so distinct CDR3 sequences, roughly 11% of them singletons. Sequencing used PBMCs from blood, obtained roughly 45 days after vaccination. These TCRs come from a man aged 50-60 years who received an inactivated influenza vaccine.

This clonotype showed up many times. This chain joins TRBV20-1 and TRBJ1-5, with 8 bases lining up with TRBD1. The CDR3 has 15 residues. Per germline, CDR1 DFQATT and CDR2 SNEGSKA (reference sequence). V shed 1 base and J 3 bases; nucleotides not matched to a gene: 5. In DNA, the CDR3 is TGCAGTGCTAGAGTGGTGACAGGGGCCAATCAGCCCCAGCATTTT. Its protein is CSARVVTGANQPQHF.

In its sample, this clonotype was seen a few times. The chain links TRBV20-1 to TRBJ2-7; TRBD2 aligns across 9 bases. CDR3 length equals 18 residues. The germline CDR1 and CDR2 sequences are DFQATT and SNEGSKA (reference sequence). V dropped 6 bases and J dropped 0; count of bases not matched to a gene: 18. In DNA, the CDR3 is TGCAGTGCACCTAAATCCACGCGGGGGGGTTGGAGCTCCTACGAGCAGTACTTC. Translated, it gives CSAPKSTRGGWSSYEQYF.